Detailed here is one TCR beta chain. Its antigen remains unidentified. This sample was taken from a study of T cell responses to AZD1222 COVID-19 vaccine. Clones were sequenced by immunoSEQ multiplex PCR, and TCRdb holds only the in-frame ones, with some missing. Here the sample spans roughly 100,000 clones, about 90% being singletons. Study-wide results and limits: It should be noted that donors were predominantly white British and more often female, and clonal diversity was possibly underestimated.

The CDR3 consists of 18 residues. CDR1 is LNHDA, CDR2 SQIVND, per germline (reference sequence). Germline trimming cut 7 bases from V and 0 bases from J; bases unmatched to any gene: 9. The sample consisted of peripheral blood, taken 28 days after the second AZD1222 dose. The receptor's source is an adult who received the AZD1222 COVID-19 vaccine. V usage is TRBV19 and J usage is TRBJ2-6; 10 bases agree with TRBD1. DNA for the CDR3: TGTGCCAGTAACGCGAGGGGACAGGGGACCTCTGGGGCCAACGTCCTGACTTTC. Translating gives CASNARGQGTSGANVLTF. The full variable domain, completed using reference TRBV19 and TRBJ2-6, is DGGITQSPKYLFRKEGQNVTLSCEQNLNHDAMYWYRQDPGQGLRLIYYSQIVNDFQKGDIAEGYSVSREKKESFPLTVTSAQKNPTAFYLCASNARGQGTSGANVLTFGAGSRLTVL.